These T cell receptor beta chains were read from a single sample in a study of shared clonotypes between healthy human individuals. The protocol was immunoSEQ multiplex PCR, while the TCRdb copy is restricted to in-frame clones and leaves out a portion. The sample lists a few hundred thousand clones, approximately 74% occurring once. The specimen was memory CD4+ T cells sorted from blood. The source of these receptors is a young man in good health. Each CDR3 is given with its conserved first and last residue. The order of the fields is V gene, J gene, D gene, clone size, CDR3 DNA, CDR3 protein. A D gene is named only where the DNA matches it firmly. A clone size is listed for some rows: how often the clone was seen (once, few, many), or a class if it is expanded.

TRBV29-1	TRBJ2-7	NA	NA	TGCAGCGTTGCGGTCGGAAACTACGAGCAGTACTTC	CSVAVGNYEQYF
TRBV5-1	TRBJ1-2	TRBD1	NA	TGCGCCAGCAGCATACCGGGACAGGGGCCGCTCGGCTACACCTTC	CASSIPGQGPLGYTF
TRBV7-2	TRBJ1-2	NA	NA	TGTGCCAGCAGCCCCCGGATCGGCTACACCTTC	CASSPRIGYTF
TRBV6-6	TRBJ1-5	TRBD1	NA	TGTGCCACTACGGGACAGGGGGACCATCAGCCCCAGCATTTT	CATTGQGDHQPQHF
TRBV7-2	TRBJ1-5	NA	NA	TGTGCCAGCAGCTCGGCAATGGGGGCCGGGCAGCCCCAGCATTTT	CASSSAMGAGQPQHF
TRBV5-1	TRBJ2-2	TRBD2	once	TGCGCCAGCATCCCGACTAGCGGGAGTGGGACCGGGGAGCTGTTTTTT	CASIPTSGSGTGELFF
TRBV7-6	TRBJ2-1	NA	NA	TGTGCCAGCAGCTTACCGACTGAGGATGAGCAGTTCTTC	CASSLPTEDEQFF
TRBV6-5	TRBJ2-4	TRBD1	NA	TGTGCCAGCAGTTATACAGGGGGAGCCAAAAACATTCAGTACTTC	CASSYTGGAKNIQYF
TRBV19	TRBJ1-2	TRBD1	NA	TGTGCCAGTATCGGGACAGCTAACTATGGCTACACCTTC	CASIGTANYGYTF
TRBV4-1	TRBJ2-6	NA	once	TGCGCCAGCAGCCCCATCGGGCTAGCAGACCGCTCTGGGGCCAACGTCCTGACTTTC	CASSPIGLADRSGANVLTF
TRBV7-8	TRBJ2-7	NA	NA	TGTGCCAGCAGCTTAGAAAGCTCCTGGAGCTCCTACGAGCAGTACTTC	CASSLESSWSSYEQYF
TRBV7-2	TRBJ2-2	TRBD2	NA	TGTGCCAGCAGCCCAGCGGGGGGGCAGGACACCGGGGAGCTGTTTTTT	CASSPAGGQDTGELFF
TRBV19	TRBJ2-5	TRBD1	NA	TGTGCCAGTAGTTTCCAGGACAGGAAAGAGACCCAGTACTTC	CASSFQDRKETQYF
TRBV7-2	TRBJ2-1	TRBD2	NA	TGTGCCAGCAGCCGCCCAACCGCCTTGAGCGGGAGATCCTACAATGAGCAGTTCTTC	CASSRPTALSGRSYNEQFF
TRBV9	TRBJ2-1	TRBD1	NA	TGTGCCAGCAGCCCGACGGGACAGGGGAACAATGAGCAGTTCTTC	CASSPTGQGNNEQFF